This T cell receptor (beta chain) derives from a study of vaccination and CD4 T cells after COVID-19. Overall study: Post-vaccine sample collection happened at a median of approximately 74 days after dose two, ranging 14 to 241.

Sequenced with the Oncomine TCR Beta short-read assay was DNA taken from cultured CD4+ T cells. TCRdb re-called the PCR reads through MiXCR, storing one row per CDR3 protein. The table includes around 4,800 distinct CDR3 sequences, 21% detected once. Treatment here: approximately 9-day PBMC culture with coronavirus spike peptide pools or control peptides (ViraFEST assay). The CDR3 sequence is 18 residues long. V lost 5 bases, J lost 6 bases, and 25 bases lay in between. The germline gives CDR1 SEHNR, CDR2 FQNEAQ (reference sequence). Of note for this clonotype: What it recognizes is unknown.

The clonotype comes from a human donor who had recovered from COVID-19. The chain couples TRBV7-9 to TRBJ2-2; D is perhaps TRBD1 (6 bases). The sequencing input was CD4+ T cells from blood, cultured in vitro. The CDR3 region is CASSLPPGHRVGPGELFF. The CDR3 DNA reads as TGTGCCAGCAGCCTACCACCGGGACACAGGGTTGGGCCCGGGGAGCTGTTTTTT.